The sequence of this T cell receptor (beta chain) was determined in a study of beta chain features in type 1 diabetes. Study results and caveats: Individuals with type 1 diabetes displayed fewer insertions and more deletions at VDJ junctions. There was a moderate but significant shortening of TCRB CDR3s in all four CD4+ subsets of Type 1 diabetes patients.

cDNA synthesis used the whole RNA isolate, giving expressed TCRB sequences. Clones were sequenced by immunoSEQ multiplex PCR, and TCRdb holds only the in-frame ones, with some missing. The sample lists hundreds of thousands of clones, roughly a sixth seen once, with approximately 0.087% in the top ten. Only a few counts were recorded for this clone. What it binds is not known. Other DNA variants within this sample encode the same CDR3. Per the germline V gene, CDR1 is LGHNT and CDR2 is FRNRAP. V was cut by 1 base and J by 10 bases, with 5 bases left in between. The CDR3 contains 11 residues. Sequenced material: naive CD4+ T cells from blood. The TCR comes from a man younger than 35 in good health. This chain connects TRBV12-5 to TRBJ2-1; D unresolved. The CDR3: CASGLGWEQFF. The CDR3, as DNA: TGTGCTAGTGGTTTGGGATGGGAGCAGTTCTTC.